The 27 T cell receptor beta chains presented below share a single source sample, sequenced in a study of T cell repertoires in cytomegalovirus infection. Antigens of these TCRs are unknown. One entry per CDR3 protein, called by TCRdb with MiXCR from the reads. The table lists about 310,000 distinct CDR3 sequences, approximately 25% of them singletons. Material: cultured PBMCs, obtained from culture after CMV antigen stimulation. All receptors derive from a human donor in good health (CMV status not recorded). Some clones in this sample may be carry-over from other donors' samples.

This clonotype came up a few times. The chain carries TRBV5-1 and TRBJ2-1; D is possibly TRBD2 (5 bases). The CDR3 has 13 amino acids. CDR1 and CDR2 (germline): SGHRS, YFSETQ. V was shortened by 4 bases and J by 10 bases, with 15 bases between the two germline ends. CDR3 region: CASSILGGSEQFF. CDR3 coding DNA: TGCGCCAGCAGCATACTAGGAGGCTCCGAGCAGTTCTTC.

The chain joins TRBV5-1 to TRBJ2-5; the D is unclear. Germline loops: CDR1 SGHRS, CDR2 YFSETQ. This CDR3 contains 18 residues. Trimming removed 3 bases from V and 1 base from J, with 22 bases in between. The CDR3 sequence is CASSWALGPQIPQETQYF. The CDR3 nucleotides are TGCGCCAGCAGCTGGGCTTTGGGCCCTCAAATCCCCCAAGAGACCCAGTACTTC.

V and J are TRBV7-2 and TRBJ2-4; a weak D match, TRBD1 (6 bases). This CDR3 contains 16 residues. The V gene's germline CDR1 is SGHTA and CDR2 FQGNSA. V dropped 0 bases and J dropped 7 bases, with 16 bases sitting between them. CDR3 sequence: CASSLAVRGNENIQYF. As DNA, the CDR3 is TGTGCCAGCAGCTTAGCGGTCAGGGGAAATGAGAACATTCAGTACTTC.

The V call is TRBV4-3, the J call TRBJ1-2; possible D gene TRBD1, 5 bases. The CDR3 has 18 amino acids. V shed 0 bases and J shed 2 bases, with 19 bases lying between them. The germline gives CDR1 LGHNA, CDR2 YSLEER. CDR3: CASSQEVRGAIRNYGYTF. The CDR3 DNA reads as TGCGCCAGCAGCCAAGAAGTACGCGGGGCCATAAGAAACTATGGCTACACCTTC.

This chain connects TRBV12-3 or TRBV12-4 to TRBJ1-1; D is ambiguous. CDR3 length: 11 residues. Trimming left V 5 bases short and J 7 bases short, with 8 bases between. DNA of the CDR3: TGTGCCAGCAGTCGAGGAAGTGAAGCTTTCTTT. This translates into CASSRGSEAFF.

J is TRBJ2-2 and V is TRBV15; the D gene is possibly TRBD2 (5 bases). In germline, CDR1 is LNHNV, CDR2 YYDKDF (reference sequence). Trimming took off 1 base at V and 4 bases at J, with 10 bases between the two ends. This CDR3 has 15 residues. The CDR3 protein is CATSRAGIGTGELFF. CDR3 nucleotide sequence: TGTGCCACCAGCAGAGCCGGGATAGGCACCGGGGAGCTGTTTTTT.

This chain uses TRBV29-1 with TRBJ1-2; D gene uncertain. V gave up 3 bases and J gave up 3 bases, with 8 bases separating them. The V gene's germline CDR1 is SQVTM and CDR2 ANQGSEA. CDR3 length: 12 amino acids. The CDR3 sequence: CSVDRNYYGYTF. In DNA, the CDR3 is TGCAGCGTTGACAGGAATTACTATGGCTACACCTTC.

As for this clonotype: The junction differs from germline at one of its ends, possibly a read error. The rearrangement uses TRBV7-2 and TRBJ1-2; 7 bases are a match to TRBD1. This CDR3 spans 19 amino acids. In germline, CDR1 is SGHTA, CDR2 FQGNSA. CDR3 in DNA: TGTTCCAGCATCTTAGGGGACGTCACTCCGACAGGGTTGGGTAGTGGCTACACCTTC. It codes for CSSILGDVTPTGLGSGYTF.

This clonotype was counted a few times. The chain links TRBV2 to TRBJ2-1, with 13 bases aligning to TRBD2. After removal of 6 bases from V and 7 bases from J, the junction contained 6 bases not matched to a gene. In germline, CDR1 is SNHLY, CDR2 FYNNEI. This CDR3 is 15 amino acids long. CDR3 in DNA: TGTGCCAGCAGAGAACTAGCGGGAGGGCCGAATGAGCAGTTCTTC. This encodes CASRELAGGPNEQFF.

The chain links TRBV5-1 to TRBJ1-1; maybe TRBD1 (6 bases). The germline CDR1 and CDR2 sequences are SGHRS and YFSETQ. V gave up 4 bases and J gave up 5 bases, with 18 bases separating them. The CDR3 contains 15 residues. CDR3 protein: CASSPRGGRETEAFF. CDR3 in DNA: TGCGCCAGCAGCCCGAGGGGGGGGAGGGAAACTGAAGCTTTCTTT.

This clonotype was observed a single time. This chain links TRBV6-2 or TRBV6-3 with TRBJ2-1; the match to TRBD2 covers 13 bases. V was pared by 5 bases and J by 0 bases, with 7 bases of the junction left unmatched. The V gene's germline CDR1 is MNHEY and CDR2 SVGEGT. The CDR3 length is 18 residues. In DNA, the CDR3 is TGTGCCAGCAGTAACCCGGGACTAGCGGGATACTCCTACAATGAGCAGTTCTTC. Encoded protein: CASSNPGLAGYSYNEQFF.

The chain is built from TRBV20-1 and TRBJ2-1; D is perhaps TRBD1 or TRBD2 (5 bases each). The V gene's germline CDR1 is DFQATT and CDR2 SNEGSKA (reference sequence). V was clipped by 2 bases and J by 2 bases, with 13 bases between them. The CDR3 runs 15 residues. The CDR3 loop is CSARPPGRAYNEQFF. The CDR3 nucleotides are TGCAGTGCTAGACCACCGGGACGAGCCTACAATGAGCAGTTCTTC.

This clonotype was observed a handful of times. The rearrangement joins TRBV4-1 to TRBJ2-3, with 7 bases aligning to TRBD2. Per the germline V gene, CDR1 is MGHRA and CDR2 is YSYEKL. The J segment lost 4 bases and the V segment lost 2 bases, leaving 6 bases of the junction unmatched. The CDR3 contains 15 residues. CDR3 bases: TGCGCCAGCAGCCAACGAGGGGACTACTCAGATACGCAGTATTTT. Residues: CASSQRGDYSDTQYF.

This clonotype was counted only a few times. The DNA of the CDR3 is TGTGCCAGCAGTTACTCCGGACAAACCACAGATACGCAGTATTTT. The encoded protein is CASSYSGQTTDTQYF. This sequence joins TRBV6-6 and TRBJ2-3; maybe TRBD1 (5 bases). Per germline, CDR1 MNHNY and CDR2 SVGAGI (reference sequence). Between the trimmed V and J ends, which lost 0 bases and 2 bases, there was a span of 9 bases. This CDR3 contains 15 residues.

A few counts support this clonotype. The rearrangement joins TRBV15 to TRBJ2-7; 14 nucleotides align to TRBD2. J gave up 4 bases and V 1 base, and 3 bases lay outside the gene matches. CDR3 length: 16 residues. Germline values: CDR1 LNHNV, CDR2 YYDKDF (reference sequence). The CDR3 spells CATSRGGTSGSYEQYF. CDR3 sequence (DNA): TGTGCCACCAGCAGAGGGGGGACTAGCGGGAGTTACGAGCAGTACTTC.

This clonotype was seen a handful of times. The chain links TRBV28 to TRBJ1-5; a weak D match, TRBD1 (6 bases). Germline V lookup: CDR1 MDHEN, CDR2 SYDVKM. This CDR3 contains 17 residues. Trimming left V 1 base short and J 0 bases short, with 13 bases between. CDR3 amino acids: CASSLSAGVRSNQPQHF. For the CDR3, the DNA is TGTGCCAGCAGTTTATCGGCAGGGGTGCGTAGCAATCAGCCCCAGCATTTT.

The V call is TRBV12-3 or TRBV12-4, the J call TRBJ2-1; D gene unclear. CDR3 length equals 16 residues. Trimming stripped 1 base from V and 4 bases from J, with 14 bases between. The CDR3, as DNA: TGTGCCAGCAGTTTAGGGGTAGTCTCCCTTTACAATGAGCAGTTCTTC. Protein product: CASSLGVVSLYNEQFF.

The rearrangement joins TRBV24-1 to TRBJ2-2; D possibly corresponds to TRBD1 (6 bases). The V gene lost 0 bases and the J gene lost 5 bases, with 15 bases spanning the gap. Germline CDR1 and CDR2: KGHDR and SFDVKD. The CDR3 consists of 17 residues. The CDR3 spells CATSDLVAGARTGELFF. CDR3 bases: TGTGCCACCAGTGATTTGGTCGCAGGGGCTCGGACCGGGGAGCTGTTTTTT.

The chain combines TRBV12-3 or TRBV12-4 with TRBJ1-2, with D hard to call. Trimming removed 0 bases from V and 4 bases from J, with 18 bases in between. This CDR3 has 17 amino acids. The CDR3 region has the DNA TGTGCCAGCAGTTTAGCAGGGCTCGGGGAGTTACTCTATGGCTACACCTTC. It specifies CASSLAGLGELLYGYTF.

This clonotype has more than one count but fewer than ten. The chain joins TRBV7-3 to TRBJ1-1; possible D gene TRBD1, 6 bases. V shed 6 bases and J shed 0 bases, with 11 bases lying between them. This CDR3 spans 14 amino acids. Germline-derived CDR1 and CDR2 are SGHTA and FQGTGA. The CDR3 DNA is TGTGCCAGCAGGCTAGACAGGCTGAACACTGAAGCTTTCTTT. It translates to CASRLDRLNTEAFF.

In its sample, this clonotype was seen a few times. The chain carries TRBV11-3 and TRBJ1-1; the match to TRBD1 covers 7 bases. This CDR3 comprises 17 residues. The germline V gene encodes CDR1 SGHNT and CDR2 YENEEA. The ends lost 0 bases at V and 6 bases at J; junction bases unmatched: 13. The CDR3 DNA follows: TGTGCCAGCAGCTTAGAGGGGCGGACAGGCCGGAGCCCTGAAGCTTTCTTT. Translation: CASSLEGRTGRSPEAFF.

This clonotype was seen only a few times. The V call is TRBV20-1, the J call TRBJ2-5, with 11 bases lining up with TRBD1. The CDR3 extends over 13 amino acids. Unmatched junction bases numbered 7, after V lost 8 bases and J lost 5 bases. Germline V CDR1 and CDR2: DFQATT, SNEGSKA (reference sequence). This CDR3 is CSIGQGAWETQYF. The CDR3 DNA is TGCAGTATCGGACAGGGGGCATGGGAGACCCAGTACTTC.

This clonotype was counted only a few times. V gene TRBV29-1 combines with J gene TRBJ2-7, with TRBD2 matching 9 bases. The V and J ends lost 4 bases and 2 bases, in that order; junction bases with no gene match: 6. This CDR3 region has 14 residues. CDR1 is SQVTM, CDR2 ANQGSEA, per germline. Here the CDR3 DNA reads TGCAGCGTTGGTGAGACTAGCGGACCCTACGAGCAGTACTTC. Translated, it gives CSVGETSGPYEQYF.

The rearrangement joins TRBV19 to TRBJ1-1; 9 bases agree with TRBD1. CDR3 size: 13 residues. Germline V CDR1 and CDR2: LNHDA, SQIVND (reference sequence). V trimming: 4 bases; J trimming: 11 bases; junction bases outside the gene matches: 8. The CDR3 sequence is CASSTDRDRAAFF. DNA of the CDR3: TGTGCCAGTAGTACCGATAGGGACAGGGCGGCTTTCTTT.

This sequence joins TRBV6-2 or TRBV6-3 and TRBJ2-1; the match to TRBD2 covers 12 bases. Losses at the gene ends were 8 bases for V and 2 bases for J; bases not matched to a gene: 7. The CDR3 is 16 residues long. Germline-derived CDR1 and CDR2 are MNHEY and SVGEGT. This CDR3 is CASGKASGRAYNEQFF. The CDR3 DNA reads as TGTGCCAGCGGAAAAGCTAGCGGGAGGGCCTACAATGAGCAGTTCTTC.

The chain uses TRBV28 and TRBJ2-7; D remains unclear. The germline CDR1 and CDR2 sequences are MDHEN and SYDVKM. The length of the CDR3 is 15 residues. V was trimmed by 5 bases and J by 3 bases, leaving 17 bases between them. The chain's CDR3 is CASSNLGSGDYEQYV. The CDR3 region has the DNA TGTGCCAGCAGTAACCTTGGATCGGGCGACTACGAGCAGTACGTC.

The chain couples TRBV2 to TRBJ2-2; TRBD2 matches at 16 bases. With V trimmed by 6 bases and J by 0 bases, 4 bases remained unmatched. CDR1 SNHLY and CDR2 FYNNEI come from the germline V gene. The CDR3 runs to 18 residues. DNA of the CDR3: TGTGCCAGCAGCCCGGGACTAGCGGGAGGGGCGAACACCGGGGAGCTGTTTTTT. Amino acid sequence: CASSPGLAGGANTGELFF.